The clone carrying this TCR beta chain was picked up a small number of times. Unique molecular identifiers featured in how the TCRbeta library was prepared. TCRdb reprocessed the PCR reads via MiXCR and lists one record per CDR3 protein. Altogether about 410,000 distinct CDR3 sequences are present, roughly 20% being singletons, with the ten largest covering approximately 3.8%. The entry originates in a study of T-cell reconstitution after alpha-beta-depleted transplantation in children. The sequenced sample was PBMCs from the stem cell graft donor, obtained from the stem cell graft. This TCR was recovered from a human donor who donated a stem cell graft to a child with acute myeloid leukemia.

This CDR3 reads CASSRDAFLGDTQYF. In nucleotides, the CDR3 is TGTGCCAGTAGTAGGGACGCTTTCCTAGGAGATACGCAGTATTTT. This chain uses TRBV19 with TRBJ2-3; either TRBD1 or TRBD2 may supply D (5 bases each). V was shortened by 4 bases and J by 5 bases, with 16 bases between the two germline ends. This CDR3 contains 15 residues. CDR1 and CDR2 from the germline V gene are LNHDA and SQIVND (reference sequence).